This TCR beta chain was captured by sequencing in a study of human T cells and chemical hapten exposure. Study overall: Per-sample TCR yield variation was attributed mainly to small pooled library volume differences.

Study-level points and caveats: TCRs exceeding a frequency of 1 in 1000 stayed unchanged under DPC sensitization.

Via MiXCR, TCRdb re-called the 5' RACE reads, giving one row per CDR3 protein. Seen here are about 140,000 distinct CDR3 sequences, 4.1% observed once, and the top ten hold over 1.3%. Whole blood that had not been fractionated was the source of extracted total RNA. Looked up from germline, CDR1 is SGHNT and CDR2 is YYREEE (reference sequence). V gave up 7 bases and J gave up 1 base; unmatched junction bases: 6. The CDR3 covers 14 residues. Ten or more counts support this clonotype. What it binds is not known. This receptor was identified in a female donor in good health. The rearrangement links TRBV5-4 to TRBJ2-3, with 7 bases identical to TRBD1. The CDR3 loop reads CASRRDSGTDTQYF. CDR3 DNA: TGTGCCAGCCGCCGGGACAGCGGCACAGATACGCAGTATTTT.